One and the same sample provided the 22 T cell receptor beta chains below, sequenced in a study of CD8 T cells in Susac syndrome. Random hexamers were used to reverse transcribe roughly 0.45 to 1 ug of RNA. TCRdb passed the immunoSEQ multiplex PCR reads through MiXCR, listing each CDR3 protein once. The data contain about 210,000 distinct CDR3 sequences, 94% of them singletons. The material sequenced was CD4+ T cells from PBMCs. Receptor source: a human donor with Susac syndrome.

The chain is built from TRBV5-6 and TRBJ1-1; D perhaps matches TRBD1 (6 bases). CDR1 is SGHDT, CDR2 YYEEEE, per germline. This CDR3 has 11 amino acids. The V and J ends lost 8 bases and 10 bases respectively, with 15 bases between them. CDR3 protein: CASTDRTAAFF. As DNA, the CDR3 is TGTGCCAGTACAGATAGGACAGCAGCTTTCTTT.

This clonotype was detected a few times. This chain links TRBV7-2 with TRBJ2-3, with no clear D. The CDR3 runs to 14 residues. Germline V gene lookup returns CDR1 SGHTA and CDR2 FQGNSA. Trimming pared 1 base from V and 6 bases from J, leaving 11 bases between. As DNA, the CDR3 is TGTGCCAGCAGCTTAGGGTCAGATGGTGATACGCAGTATTTT. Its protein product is CASSLGSDGDTQYF.

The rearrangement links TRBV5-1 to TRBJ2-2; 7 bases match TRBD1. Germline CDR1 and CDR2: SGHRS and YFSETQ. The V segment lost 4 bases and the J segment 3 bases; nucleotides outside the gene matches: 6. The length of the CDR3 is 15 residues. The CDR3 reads CASSPQTGYTGELFF. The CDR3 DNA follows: TGCGCCAGCAGCCCCCAGACAGGGTACACCGGGGAGCTGTTTTTT.

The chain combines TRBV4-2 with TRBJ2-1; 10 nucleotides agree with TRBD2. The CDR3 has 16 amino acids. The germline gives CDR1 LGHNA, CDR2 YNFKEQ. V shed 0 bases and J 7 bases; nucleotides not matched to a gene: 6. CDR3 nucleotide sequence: TGTGCCAGCAGCCAAGATCAAGCGGGGGGGAGTAATGAGCAGTTCTTC. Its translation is CASSQDQAGGSNEQFF.

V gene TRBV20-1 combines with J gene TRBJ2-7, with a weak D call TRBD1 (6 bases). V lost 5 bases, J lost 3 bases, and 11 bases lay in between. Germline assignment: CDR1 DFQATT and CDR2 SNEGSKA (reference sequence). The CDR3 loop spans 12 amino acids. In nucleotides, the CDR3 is TGCAGTGCTTCCGCGGACAGCTACGAGCAGTACTTC. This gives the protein CSASADSYEQYF.

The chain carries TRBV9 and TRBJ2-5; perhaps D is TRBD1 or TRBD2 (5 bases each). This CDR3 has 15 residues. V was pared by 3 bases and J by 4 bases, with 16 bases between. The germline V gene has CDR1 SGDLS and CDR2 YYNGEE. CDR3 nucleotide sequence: TGTGCCAGCAGCGCCCTACCCACGGGACGAGAGACCCAGTACTTC. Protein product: CASSALPTGRETQYF.

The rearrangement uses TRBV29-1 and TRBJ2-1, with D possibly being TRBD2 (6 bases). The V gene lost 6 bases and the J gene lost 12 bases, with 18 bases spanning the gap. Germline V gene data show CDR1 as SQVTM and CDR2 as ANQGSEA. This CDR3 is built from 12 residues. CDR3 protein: CSVRGTVEPQFF. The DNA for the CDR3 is TGCAGCGTGCGCGGGACCGTAGAACCGCAGTTCTTC.

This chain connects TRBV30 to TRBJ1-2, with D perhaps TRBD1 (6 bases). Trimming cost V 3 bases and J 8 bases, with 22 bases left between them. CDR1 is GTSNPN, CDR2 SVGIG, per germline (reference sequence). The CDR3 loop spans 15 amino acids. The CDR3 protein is CAWSPLRGGGGGYTF. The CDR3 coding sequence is TGTGCCTGGAGCCCACTCAGGGGAGGAGGGGGGGGCTACACCTTC.

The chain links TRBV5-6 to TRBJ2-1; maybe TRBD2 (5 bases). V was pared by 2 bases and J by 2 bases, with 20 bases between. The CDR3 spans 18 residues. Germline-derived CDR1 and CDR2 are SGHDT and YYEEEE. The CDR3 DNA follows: TGTGCCAGCAGCTTTGGGTTAGGAGGCCTTGGAACCTACAATGAGCAGTTCTTC. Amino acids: CASSFGLGGLGTYNEQFF.

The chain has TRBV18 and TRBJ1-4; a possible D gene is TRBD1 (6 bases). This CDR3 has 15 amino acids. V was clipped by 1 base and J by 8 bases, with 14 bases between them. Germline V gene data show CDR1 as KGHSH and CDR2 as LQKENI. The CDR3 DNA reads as TGTGCCAGCTCACCACTGGGACACAATGGGGAAAAACTGTTTTTT. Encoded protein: CASSPLGHNGEKLFF.

The CDR3 spells CASSLPRGDGETQYF. The DNA for the CDR3 is TGTGCCAGCAGTTTACCCAGGGGGGATGGAGAGACCCAGTACTTC. The rearrangement links TRBV28 to TRBJ2-5; possible D gene TRBD1, 7 bases. Germline V gene lookup returns CDR1 MDHEN and CDR2 SYDVKM. V was cut by 2 bases and J by 4 bases, with 14 bases left in between. CDR3 length equals 15 residues.

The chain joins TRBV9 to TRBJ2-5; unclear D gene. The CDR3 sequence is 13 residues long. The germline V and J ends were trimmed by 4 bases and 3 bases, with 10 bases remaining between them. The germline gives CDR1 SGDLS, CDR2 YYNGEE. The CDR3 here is CASSPNREETQYF. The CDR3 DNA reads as TGTGCCAGCAGCCCTAATAGAGAAGAGACCCAGTACTTC. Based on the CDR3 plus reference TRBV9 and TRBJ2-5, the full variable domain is DSGVTQTPKHLITATGQRVTLRCSPRSGDLSVYWYQQSLDQGLQFLIQYYNGEERAKGNILERFSAQQFPDLHSELNLSSLELGDSALYFCASSPNREETQYFGPGTRLLVL.

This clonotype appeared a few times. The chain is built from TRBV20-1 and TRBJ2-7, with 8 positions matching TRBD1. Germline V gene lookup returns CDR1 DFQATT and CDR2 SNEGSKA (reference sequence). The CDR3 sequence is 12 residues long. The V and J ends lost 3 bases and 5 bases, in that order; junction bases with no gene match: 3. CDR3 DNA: TGCAGTGCTAGGGGGACAGGTAACGAGCAGTACTTC. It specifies CSARGTGNEQYF.

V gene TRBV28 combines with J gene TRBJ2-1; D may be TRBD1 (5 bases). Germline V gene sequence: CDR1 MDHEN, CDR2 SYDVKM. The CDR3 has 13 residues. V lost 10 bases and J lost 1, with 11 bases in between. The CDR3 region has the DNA TGTGCCAACGGTCCAGGGTCCTACAATGAGCAGTTCTTC. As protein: CANGPGSYNEQFF.

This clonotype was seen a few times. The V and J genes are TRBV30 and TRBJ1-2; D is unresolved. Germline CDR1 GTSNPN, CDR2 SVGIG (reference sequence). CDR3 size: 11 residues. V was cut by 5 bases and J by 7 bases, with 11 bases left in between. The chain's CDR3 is CAWGEAVGYTF. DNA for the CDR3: TGTGCCTGGGGGGAAGCGGTTGGCTACACCTTC.

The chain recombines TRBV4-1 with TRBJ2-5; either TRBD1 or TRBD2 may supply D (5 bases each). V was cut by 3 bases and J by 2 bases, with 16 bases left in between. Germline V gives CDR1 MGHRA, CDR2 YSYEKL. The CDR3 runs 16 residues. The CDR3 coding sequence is TGCGCCAGCAGCCAGCCCCCGGGACGTAGGCAAGAGACCCAGTACTTC. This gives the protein CASSQPPGRRQETQYF.

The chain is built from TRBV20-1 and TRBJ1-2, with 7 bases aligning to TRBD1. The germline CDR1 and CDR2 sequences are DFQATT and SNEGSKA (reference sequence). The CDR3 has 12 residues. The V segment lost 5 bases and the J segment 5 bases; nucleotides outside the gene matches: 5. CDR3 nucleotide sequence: TGCAGTGCTTCCACAGGGGAGTATGGCTACACCTTC. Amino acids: CSASTGEYGYTF.

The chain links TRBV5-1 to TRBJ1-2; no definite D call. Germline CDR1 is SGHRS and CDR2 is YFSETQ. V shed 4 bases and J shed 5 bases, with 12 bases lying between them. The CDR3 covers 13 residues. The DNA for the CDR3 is TGCGCCAGCAGCGGTCGGTCCCGATATGGCTACACCTTC. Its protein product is CASSGRSRYGYTF.

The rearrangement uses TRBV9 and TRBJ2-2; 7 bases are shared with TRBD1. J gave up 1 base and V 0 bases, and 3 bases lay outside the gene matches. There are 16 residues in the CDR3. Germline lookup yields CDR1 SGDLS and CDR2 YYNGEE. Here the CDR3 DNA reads TGTGCCAGCAGCGTAGAGGGGGCCTTGAACACCGGGGAGCTGTTTTTT. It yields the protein CASSVEGALNTGELFF.

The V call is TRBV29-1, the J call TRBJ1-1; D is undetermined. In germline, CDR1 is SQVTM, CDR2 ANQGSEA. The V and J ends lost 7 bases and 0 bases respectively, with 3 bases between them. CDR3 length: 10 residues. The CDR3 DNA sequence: TGCAGCGCCATGAACACTGAAGCTTTCTTT. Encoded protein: CSAMNTEAFF. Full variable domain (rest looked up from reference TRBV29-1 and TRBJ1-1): SAVISQKPSRDICQRGTSLTIQCQVDSQVTMMFWYRQQPGQSLTLIATANQGSEATYESGFVIDKFPISRPNLTFSTLTVSNMSPEDSSIYLCSAMNTEAFFGQGTRLTVV.

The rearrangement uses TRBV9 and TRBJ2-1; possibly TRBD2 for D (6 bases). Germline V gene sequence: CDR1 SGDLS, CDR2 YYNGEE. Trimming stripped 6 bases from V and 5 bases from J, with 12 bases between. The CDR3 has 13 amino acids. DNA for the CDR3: TGTGCCAGCAATGGAGGGAACGACAATGAGCAGTTCTTC. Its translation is CASNGGNDNEQFF.

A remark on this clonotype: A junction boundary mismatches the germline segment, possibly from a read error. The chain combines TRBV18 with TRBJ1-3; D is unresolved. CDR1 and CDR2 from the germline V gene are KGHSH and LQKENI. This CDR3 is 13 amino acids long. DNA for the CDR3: TGTGCCAGCTGGACGAGGGTTGGAAACACCATACATTTT. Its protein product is CASWTRVGNTIHF. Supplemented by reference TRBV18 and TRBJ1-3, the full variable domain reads NAGVMQNPRHLVRRRGQEARLRCSPMKGHSHVYWYRQLPEEGLKFMVYLQKENIIDESGMPKERFSAEFPKEGPSILRIQQVVRGDSAAYFCASWTRVGNTIHFGEGSWLTVV.